This paragraph reports one T cell receptor (beta chain). Antigen specificity is unknown. The data derive from a study of CD8+ T cells in alopecia areata. Background on the study: Twice daily, treated patients received 5 to 10 mg of oral tofacitinib.

Treatment given: oral pan-JAK inhibitor, 5-10 mg twice daily. Notes on the study in general: Alopecia totalis/universalis scalp especially showed more expanded CD8+ clones than normal scalp.

After isolation, RNA underwent reverse transcription to generate cDNA as the sequencing template. This table comes from immunoSEQ multiplex PCR, and its TCRdb copy is limited to in-frame clones, with some not included. The sample has some 42,000 clones, just under 95% seen once. Germline CDR1 SQVTM, CDR2 ANQGSEA. This CDR3 region has 14 residues. After removal of 2 bases from V and 1 base from J, the junction contained 3 bases not matched to a gene. This TCR was sampled from a human donor with alopecia areata. J is TRBJ2-7 and V is TRBV29-1; 9 bases align to TRBD1. The source material was CD8+ T cells sorted from blood, sampled at week 24, from a patient treated with tofacitinib. The DNA of the CDR3 is TGCAGCGTTGAACGGGACAGGGAGTCCTACGAGCAGTACTTC. It specifies CSVERDRESYEQYF.